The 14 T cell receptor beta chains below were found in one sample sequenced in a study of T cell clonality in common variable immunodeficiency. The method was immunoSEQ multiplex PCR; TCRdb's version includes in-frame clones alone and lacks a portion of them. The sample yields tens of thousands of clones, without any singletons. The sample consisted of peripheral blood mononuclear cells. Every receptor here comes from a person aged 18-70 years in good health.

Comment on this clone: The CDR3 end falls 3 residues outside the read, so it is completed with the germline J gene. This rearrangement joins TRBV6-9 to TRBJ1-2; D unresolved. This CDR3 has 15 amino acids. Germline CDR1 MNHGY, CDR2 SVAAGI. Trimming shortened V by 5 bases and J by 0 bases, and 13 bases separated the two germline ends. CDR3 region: CASSDYSDANYGYTF. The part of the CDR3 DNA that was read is TGTGCCAGCAGTGACTACAGCGATGCTAACTATGGC.

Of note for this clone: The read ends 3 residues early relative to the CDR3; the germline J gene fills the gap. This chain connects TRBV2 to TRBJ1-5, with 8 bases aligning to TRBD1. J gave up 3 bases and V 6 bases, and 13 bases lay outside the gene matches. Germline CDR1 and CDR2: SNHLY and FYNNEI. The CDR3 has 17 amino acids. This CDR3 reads CASREIPTGAANQPQHF. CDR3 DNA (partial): TGTGCCAGCAGGGAGATCCCGACAGGGGCCGCCAATCAGCCC.

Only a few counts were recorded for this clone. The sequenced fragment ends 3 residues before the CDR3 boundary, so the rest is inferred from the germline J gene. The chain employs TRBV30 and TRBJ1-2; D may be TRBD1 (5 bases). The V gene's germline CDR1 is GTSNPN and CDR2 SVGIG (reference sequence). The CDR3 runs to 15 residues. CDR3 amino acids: CAWSEGLAGIDTYTF. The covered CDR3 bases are TGTGCCTGGAGTGAGGGACTAGCGGGAATAGATACC.

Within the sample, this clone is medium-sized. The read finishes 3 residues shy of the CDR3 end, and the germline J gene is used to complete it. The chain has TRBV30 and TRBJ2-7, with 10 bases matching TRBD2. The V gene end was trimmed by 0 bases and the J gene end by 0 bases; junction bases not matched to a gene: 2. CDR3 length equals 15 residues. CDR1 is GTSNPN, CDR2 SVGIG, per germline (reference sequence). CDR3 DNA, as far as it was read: TGTGCCTGGAGTGTACTAGCGGGAAGCTCCTACGAG. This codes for CAWSVLAGSSYE. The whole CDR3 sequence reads CAWSVLAGSSYEQYF.

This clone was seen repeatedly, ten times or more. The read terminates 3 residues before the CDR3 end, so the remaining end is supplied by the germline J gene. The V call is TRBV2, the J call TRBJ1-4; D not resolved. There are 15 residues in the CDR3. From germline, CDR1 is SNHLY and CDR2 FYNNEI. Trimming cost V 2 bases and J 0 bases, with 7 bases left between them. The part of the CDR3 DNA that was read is TGTGCCAGCAGTGAAAGGCTAGCAACTAATGAAAAA. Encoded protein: CASSERLATNEK. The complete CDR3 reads CASSERLATNEKLFF.

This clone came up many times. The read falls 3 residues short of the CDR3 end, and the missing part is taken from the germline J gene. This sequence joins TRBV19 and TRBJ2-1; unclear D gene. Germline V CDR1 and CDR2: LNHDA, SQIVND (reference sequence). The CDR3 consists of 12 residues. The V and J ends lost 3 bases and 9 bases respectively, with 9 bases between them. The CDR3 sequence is CASSIGQAEQFF. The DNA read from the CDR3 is TGTGCCAGTAGTATCGGCCAGGCTGAG.

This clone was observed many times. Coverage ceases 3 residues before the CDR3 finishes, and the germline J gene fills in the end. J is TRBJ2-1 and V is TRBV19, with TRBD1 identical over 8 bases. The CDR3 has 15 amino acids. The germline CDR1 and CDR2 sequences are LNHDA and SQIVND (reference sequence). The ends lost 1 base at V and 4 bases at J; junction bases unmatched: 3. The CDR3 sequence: CASSIGDRPYNEQFF. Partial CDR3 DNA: TGTGCCAGTAGTATAGGGGACAGGCCTTACAATGAG.

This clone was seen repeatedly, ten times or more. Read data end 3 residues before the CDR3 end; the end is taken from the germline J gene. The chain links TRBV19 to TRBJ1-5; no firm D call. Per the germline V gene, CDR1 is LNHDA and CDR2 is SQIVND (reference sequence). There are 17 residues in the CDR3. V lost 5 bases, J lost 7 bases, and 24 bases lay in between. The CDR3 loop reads CASSFLLWQAPEQPQHF. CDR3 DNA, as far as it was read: TGTGCCAGTAGTTTTCTTCTGTGGCAGGCCCCCGAGCAGCCC.

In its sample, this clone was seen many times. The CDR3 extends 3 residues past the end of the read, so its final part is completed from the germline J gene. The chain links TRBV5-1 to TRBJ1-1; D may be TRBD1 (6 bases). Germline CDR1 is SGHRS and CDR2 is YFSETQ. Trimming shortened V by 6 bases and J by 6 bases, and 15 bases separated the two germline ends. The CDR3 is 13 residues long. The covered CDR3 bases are TGCGCCAGCATGGAGGGGGTTGAGTCTGAA. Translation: CASMEGVESE. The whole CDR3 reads CASMEGVESEAFF.

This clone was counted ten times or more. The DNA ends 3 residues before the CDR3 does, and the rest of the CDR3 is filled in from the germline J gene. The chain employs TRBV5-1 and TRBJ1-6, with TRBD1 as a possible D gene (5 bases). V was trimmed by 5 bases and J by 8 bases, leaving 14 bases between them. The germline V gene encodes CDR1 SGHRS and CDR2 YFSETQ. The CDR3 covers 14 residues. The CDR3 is CASSIRQGDSPLHF. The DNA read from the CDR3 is TGCGCCAGCAGTATCCGGCAGGGAGATTCACCC.

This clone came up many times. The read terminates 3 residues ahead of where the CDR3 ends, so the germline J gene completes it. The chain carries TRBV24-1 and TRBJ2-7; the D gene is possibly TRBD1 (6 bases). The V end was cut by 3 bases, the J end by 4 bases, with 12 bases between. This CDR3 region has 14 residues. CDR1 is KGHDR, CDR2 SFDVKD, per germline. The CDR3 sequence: CATSDNSQGYEQYF. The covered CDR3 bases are TGTGCCACCAGTGATAACTCACAGGGATACGAG.

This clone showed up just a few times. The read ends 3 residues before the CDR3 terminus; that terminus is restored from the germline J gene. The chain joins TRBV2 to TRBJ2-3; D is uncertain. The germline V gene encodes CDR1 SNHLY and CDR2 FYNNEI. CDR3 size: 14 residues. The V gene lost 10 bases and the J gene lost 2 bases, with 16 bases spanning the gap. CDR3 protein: CAIMPRLSTDTQYF. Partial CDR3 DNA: TGTGCCATCATGCCGAGGCTCTCCACAGATACG.

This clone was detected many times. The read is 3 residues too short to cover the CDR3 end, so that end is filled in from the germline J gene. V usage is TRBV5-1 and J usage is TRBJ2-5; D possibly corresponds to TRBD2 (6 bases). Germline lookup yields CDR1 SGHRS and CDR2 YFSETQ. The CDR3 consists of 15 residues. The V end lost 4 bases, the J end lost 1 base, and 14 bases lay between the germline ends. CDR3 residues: CASSAGLQVQETQYF. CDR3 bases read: TGCGCCAGCAGCGCGGGACTCCAAGTCCAAGAGACC.

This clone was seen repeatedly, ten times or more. This chain's CDR3 is CSAFSQSGTQYF. The DNA read from the CDR3 is TGCAGTGCTTTCTCTCAAAGCGGGACC. The rearrangement uses TRBV20-1 and TRBJ2-5, with a weak D call TRBD2 (5 bases). The read terminates 3 residues before the CDR3 end, so the remaining end is supplied by the germline J gene. Looked up from germline, CDR1 is DFQATT and CDR2 is SNEGSKA (reference sequence). CDR3 length: 12 amino acids. V was shortened by 5 bases and J by 7 bases, with 14 bases between the two germline ends.